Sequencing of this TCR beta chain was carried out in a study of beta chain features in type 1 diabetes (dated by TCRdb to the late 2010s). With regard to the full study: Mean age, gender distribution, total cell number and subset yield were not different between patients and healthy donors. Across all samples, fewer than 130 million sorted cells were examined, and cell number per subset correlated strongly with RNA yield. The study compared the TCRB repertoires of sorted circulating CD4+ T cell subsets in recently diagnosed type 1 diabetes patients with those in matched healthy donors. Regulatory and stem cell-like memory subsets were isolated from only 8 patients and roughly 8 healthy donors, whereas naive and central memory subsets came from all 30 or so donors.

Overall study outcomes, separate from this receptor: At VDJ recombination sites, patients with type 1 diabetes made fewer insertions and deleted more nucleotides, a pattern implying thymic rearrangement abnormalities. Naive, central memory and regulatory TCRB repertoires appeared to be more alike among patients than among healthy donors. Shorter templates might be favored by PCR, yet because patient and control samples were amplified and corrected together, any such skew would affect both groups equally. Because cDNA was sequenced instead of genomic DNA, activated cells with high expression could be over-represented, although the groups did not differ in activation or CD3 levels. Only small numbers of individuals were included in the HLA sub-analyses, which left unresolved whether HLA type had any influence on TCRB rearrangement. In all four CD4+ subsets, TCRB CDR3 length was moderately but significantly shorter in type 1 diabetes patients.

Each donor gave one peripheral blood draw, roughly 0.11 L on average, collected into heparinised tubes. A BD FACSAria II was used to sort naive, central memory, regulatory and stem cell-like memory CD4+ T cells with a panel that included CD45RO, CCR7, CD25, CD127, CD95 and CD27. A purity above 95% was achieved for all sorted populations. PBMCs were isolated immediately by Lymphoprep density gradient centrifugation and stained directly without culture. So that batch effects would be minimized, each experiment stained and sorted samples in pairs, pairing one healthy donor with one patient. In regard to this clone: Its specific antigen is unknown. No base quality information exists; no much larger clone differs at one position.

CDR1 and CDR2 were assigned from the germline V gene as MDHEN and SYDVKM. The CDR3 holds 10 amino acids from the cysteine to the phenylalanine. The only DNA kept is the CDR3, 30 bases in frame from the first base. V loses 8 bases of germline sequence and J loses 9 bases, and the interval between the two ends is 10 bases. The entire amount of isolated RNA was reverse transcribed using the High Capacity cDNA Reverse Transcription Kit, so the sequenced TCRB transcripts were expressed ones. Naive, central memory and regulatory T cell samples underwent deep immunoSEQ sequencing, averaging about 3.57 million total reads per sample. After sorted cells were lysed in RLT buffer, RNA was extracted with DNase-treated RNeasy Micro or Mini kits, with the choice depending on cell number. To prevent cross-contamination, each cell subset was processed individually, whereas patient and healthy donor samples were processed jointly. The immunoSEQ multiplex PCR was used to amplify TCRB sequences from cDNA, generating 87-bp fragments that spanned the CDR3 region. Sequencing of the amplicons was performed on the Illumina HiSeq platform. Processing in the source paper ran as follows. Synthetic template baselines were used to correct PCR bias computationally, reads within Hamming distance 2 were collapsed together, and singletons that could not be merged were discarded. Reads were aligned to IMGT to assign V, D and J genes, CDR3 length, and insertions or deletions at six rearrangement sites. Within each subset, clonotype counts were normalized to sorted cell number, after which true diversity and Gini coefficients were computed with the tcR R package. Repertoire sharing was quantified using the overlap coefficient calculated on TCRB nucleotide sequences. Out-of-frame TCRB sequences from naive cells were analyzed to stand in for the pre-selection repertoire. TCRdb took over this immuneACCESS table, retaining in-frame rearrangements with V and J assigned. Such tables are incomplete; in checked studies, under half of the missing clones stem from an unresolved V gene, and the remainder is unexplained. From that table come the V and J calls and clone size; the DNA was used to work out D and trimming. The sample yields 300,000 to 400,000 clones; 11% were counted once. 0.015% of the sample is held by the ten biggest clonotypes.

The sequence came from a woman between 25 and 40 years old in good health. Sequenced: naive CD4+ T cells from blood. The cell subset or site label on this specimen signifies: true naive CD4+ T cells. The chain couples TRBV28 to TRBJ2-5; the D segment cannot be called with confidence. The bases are TGTGCCAGCGCCTCGACTGCCCAGTACTTC. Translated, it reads CASASTAQYF.